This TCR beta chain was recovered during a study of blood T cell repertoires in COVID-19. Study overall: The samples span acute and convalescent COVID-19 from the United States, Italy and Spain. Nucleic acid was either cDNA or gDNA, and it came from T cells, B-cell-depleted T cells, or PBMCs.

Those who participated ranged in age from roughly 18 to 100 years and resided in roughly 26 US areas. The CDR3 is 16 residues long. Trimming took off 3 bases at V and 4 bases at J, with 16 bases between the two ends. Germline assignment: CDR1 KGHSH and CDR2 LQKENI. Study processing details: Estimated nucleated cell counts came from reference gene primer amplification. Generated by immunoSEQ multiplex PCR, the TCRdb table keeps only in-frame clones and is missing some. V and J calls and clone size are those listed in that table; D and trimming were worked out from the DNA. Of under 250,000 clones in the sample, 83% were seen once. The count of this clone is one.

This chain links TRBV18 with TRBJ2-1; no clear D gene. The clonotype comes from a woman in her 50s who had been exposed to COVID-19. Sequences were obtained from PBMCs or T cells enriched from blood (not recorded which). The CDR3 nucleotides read TGTGCCAGCTCACCCAATCACCCGGGTGGTTACAATGAGCAGTTCTTC. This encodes CASSPNHPGGYNEQFF.